The 21 T cell receptor beta chains below were found in one sample sequenced in a study of cytomegalovirus exposure and HLA in healthy donors. The PCR made use of 60 Vbeta and 13 Jbeta primers. Profiling relied on immunoSEQ multiplex PCR, and the TCRdb table lists in-frame clones only, not all of them. The sample has about 160,000 clones; around 69% are singletons. Sequences were obtained from PBMCs. These TCRs come from a man aged 55 to 69 in good health and CMV-seronegative.

The chain uses TRBV7-9 and TRBJ2-3; TRBD2 agrees at 7 bases. V lost 2 bases, J lost 2 bases, and 7 bases stayed unmatched. The germline V gene has CDR1 SEHNR and CDR2 FQNEAQ (reference sequence). This CDR3 spans 16 amino acids. The CDR3 DNA is TGTGCCAGCAGCTTATGGGCGGGAGTCAACACAGATACGCAGTATTTT. Its protein is CASSLWAGVNTDTQYF.

The count of this clone is one. The chain is built from TRBV11-2 and TRBJ2-1; TRBD1 agrees at 9 bases. The ends lost 5 bases at V and 8 bases at J; junction bases unmatched: 10. The length of the CDR3 is 15 residues. Germline-derived CDR1 and CDR2 are SGHAT and FQNNGV. The chain's CDR3 is CASSPGQGRVYEQFF. Written as DNA, the CDR3 is TGTGCCAGCAGCCCTGGACAGGGGAGGGTCTATGAGCAGTTCTTC.

About this clone itself: The junction departs from the called germline gene at one end, perhaps through a read error. The rearrangement joins TRBV7-9 to TRBJ1-5; no reliable D call. Germline loops: CDR1 SEHNR, CDR2 FQNEAQ (reference sequence). This CDR3 is built from 12 residues. The CDR3 loop reads CSSSHRGQPQHF. CDR3 bases: TGTTCCAGCAGTCATCGAGGGCAGCCCCAGCATTTT.

This sequence joins TRBV19 and TRBJ1-1; 9 bases are shared with TRBD1. The CDR3 loop spans 15 amino acids. V gave up 6 bases and J gave up 3 bases; unmatched junction bases: 8. In germline, CDR1 is LNHDA, CDR2 SQIVND (reference sequence). CDR3 protein: CASRGEDRGDTEAFF. The DNA of the CDR3 is TGTGCCAGTAGGGGTGAGGACAGGGGCGACACTGAAGCTTTCTTT.

The DNA for the CDR3 is TGTGCCAGCATCCTGACAGCCTTACGGGCTGAAGCTTTCTTT. As protein: CASILTALRAEAFF. The chain recombines TRBV6-6 with TRBJ1-1; maybe TRBD1 (5 bases). The V end was cut by 7 bases, the J end by 6 bases, with 18 bases between. The CDR3 spans 14 residues. In germline, CDR1 is MNHNY, CDR2 SVGAGI (reference sequence).

The J gene is TRBJ2-1, the V gene TRBV19, with 7 bases fitting TRBD1. Trimming at V came to 4 bases and at J to 8 bases, leaving 5 bases not matched to a gene. The CDR3 length is 13 residues. The V gene's germline CDR1 is LNHDA and CDR2 SQIVND (reference sequence). The DNA for the CDR3 is TGTGCCAGTAGTAAGGACAGGAACGATGAGCAGTTCTTC. It yields the protein CASSKDRNDEQFF.

The chain employs TRBV2 and TRBJ2-3, with 7 bases fitting TRBD2. Germline assignment: CDR1 SNHLY and CDR2 FYNNEI. The CDR3 consists of 14 residues. With V trimmed by 6 bases and J by 0 bases, 3 bases remained unmatched. In nucleotides, the CDR3 is TGTGCCAGCAGGAGGGACTATAGCACAGATACGCAGTATTTT. Protein product: CASRRDYSTDTQYF.

A few counts support this clone. The CDR3 spells CSVVGVRGNTEAFF. Written as DNA, the CDR3 is TGCAGCGTTGTTGGGGTACGGGGGAACACTGAAGCTTTCTTT. The chain combines TRBV29-1 with TRBJ1-1; D is uncertain. Germline lookup yields CDR1 SQVTM and CDR2 ANQGSEA. The V gene lost 4 bases and the J gene lost 1 base, with 13 bases spanning the gap. This CDR3 spans 14 amino acids.

V and J are TRBV29-1 and TRBJ1-1; 9 positions match TRBD1. Germline V lookup: CDR1 SQVTM, CDR2 ANQGSEA. The length of the CDR3 is 13 residues. V lost 7 bases to trimming and J lost 6 bases; unmatched junction nucleotides: 9. The CDR3 bases are TGCAGCGCCCTGACAGGGGGGTTGGCTGAAGCTTTCTTT. It specifies CSALTGGLAEAFF.

The V call is TRBV19, the J call TRBJ2-3; 11 bases match TRBD2. The CDR3 has 17 amino acids. The J segment lost 4 bases and the V segment lost 0 bases, leaving 6 bases of the junction unmatched. CDR1 LNHDA and CDR2 SQIVND come from the germline V gene (reference sequence). The DNA for the CDR3 is TGTGCCAGTAGTATAGAGGTAGCGGGAGGGTTCGCAGATACGCAGTATTTT. Translation gives CASSIEVAGGFADTQYF. Full variable domain (outside the CDR3, taken from reference TRBV19 and TRBJ2-3): DGGITQSPKYLFRKEGQNVTLSCEQNLNHDAMYWYRQDPGQGLRLIYYSQIVNDFQKGDIAEGYSVSREKKESFPLTVTSAQKNPTAFYLCASSIEVAGGFADTQYFGPGTRLTVL.

The chain combines TRBV6-4 with TRBJ2-1, with D unclear. The CDR3 length is 15 residues. Between the trimmed V and J ends, which lost 4 bases and 0 bases, there was a span of 10 bases. Germline CDR1 MRHNA, CDR2 SNTAGT. The CDR3 DNA follows: TGTGCCAGCAGTGGAGGAACGGGCTCCTACAATGAGCAGTTCTTC. Encoded protein: CASSGGTGSYNEQFF.

This rearrangement joins TRBV5-1 to TRBJ2-7; 9 nucleotides agree with TRBD2. In germline, CDR1 is SGHRS, CDR2 YFSETQ. CDR3 length equals 16 residues. J lost 3 bases, V lost 4 bases, and 11 bases had no gene match. The CDR3 DNA reads as TGCGCCAGCAGCAAGGCTAGCGGGACCCCCCTCTACGAGCAGTACTTC. Protein: CASSKASGTPLYEQYF. The full variable domain, completed using reference TRBV5-1 and TRBJ2-7, is KAGVTQTPRYLIKTRGQQVTLSCSPISGHRSVSWYQQTPGQGLQFLFEYFSETQRNKGNFPGRFSGRQFSNSRSEMNVSTLELGDSALYLCASSKASGTPLYEQYFGPGTRLTVT.

The CDR3 bases are TGTGCCAGCAGCTGGGACAGGGGTGAAAACATTCAGTACTTC. It is translated as CASSWDRGENIQYF. The chain links TRBV7-2 to TRBJ2-4; 10 bases are a match to TRBD1. V dropped 4 bases and J dropped 5; count of bases not matched to a gene: 2. The CDR3 has 14 residues. The V gene's germline CDR1 is SGHTA and CDR2 FQGNSA.

This clone is a singleton in its sample. The chain has TRBV6-4 and TRBJ2-5, with D tentatively TRBD1 (5 bases). The CDR3 has 15 residues. The ends were cut back, 4 bases at V and 2 bases at J, with 14 bases in the middle. Germline V gives CDR1 MRHNA, CDR2 SNTAGT. The CDR3 region has the DNA TGTGCCAGCAGTGGCAATACCTACAGGCAAGAGACCCAGTACTTC. This encodes CASSGNTYRQETQYF.

This clone was seen a few times. This chain links TRBV29-1 with TRBJ2-7, with D uncertain. Trimming shortened V by 4 bases and J by 2 bases, and 12 bases separated the two germline ends. Germline lookup yields CDR1 SQVTM and CDR2 ANQGSEA. This CDR3 has 13 amino acids. The CDR3, as DNA: TGCAGCGTTGGGAGATCCCTCGCCTACGAGCAGTACTTC. Its protein product is CSVGRSLAYEQYF.

V and J are TRBV30 and TRBJ1-4; 8 nucleotides line up with TRBD1. The junction had 8 bases not matched to a gene; V was cut back by 1 base and J by 7 bases. The length of the CDR3 is 15 residues. Looked up from germline, CDR1 is GTSNPN and CDR2 is SVGIG (reference sequence). Written as DNA, the CDR3 is TGTGCCTGGAGTGCGGGGGCAGGGGGCTTTGAAAAACTGTTTTTT. The encoded protein is CAWSAGAGGFEKLFF.

The rearrangement uses TRBV7-2 and TRBJ2-7, with a weak D call TRBD1 (6 bases). Germline CDR1 reads SGHTA; CDR2 reads FQGNSA. Trimming pared 7 bases from V and 6 bases from J, leaving 16 bases between. This CDR3 spans 13 amino acids. The DNA for the CDR3 is TGTGCCAGCACAACAGGGATCGTGGGCGAGCAGTACTTC. Translated: CASTTGIVGEQYF.

CDR3 DNA sequence: TGTGCCAGTAGTCCCCGACAGGGGCCCCCCACAGATACGCAGTATTTT. Encoded protein: CASSPRQGPPTDTQYF. The V gene is TRBV19, the J gene TRBJ2-3, with 8 positions matching TRBD1. Germline-derived CDR1 and CDR2 are LNHDA and SQIVND (reference sequence). The CDR3 length is 16 residues. V dropped 5 bases and J dropped 2; count of bases not matched to a gene: 9.

The chain uses TRBV6-1 and TRBJ2-7; D remains ambiguous. The CDR3 loop spans 11 amino acids. Germline lookup yields CDR1 MNHNS and CDR2 SASEGT. Trimming removed 2 bases from V and 5 bases from J, with 4 bases in between. This chain's CDR3 is CASSEFDEQYF. The CDR3 nucleotides read TGTGCCAGCAGTGAATTCGACGAGCAGTACTTC.

The chain combines TRBV30 with TRBJ2-5; 10 nucleotides match TRBD1. The CDR3 has 14 amino acids. Germline V gene sequence: CDR1 GTSNPN, CDR2 SVGIG (reference sequence). V shed 8 bases and J 2 bases; nucleotides not matched to a gene: 8. CDR3 DNA: TGTGCCGCTGTAGGGGACAGGGGACAAGAGACCCAGTACTTC. Translated: CAAVGDRGQETQYF. The entire variable domain, with the rest obtained from reference TRBV30 and TRBJ2-5, is as follows: SQTIHQWPATLVQPVGSPLSLECTVEGTSNPNLYWYRQAAGRGLQLLFYSVGIGQISSEVPQNLSASRPQDRQFILSSKKLLLSDSGFYLCAAVGDRGQETQYFGPGTRLLVL.

The chain carries TRBV10-1 and TRBJ2-3; 8 bases line up with TRBD1. J lost 3 bases, V lost 5 bases, and 1 base had no gene match. CDR1 and CDR2 (germline): WNHNN, SYGVQD (reference sequence). The CDR3 runs 13 residues. CDR3 in DNA: TGCGCCAGCAGTCGGACAGGGACAGATACGCAGTATTTT. The encoded protein is CASSRTGTDTQYF.